The source of this TCR beta chain is a study of response to subunit inactivated influenza vaccine. Broader study findings: T cells newly recruited by each seasonal influenza vaccination are few, the authors suggested.

This clonotype occurred a few times. The antigen is unknown. TCRdb independently ran MiXCR on the RT-PCR reads; one entry per CDR3 protein. The sample lists over 300,000 distinct CDR3 sequences, roughly 22% seen once, with roughly 10% in the top ten. There are 15 residues in the CDR3. The V end lost 5 bases, the J end lost 7 bases, and 15 bases lay between the germline ends. Germline V gene data show CDR1 as SGHAT and CDR2 as FQNNGV. The chain recombines TRBV11-2 with TRBJ1-6; possible D gene TRBD1, 6 bases. The source is a man between 50 and 69 years old who received an inactivated influenza vaccine. The sample was PBMCs from blood, taken less than 22 months after vaccination. The CDR3 reads CASSPRSGHNSPLHF. In DNA form, the CDR3 reads TGTGCCAGCAGCCCTCGTTCGGGACACAATTCACCCCTCCACTTT.